The clone carrying this T cell receptor beta chain was observed at least ten times. Its specificity is unknown. The data were obtained in a study of beta chain features in type 1 diabetes. A CD45RO/CCR7/CD25/CD127/CD95/CD27 panel sorted naive, central memory, regulatory and stem cell-like memory CD4+ cells. Post-sort purity exceeded 95% for all sorted populations. V lost 6 bases and J 2 bases, leaving 13 bases between the germline ends. This CDR3 region has 14 residues. CDR1 is SNHLY, CDR2 FYNNEI, per germline. Every bit of the isolated RNA underwent reverse transcription, so sequencing read expressed TCRB transcripts. Generated by immunoSEQ multiplex PCR, the TCRdb table keeps only in-frame clones and is missing some. This sample has almost 350,000 clones, with 9.3% found just once. Study-level findings and limits: Among all four CD4+ subsets, Type 1 diabetes patients had TCRB CDR3s that were moderately but significantly shorter.

This chain uses TRBV2 with TRBJ2-5; D call uncertain. The TCR originated in a man aged 30 to 39 with type 1 diabetes. The specimen was central memory CD4+ T cells from blood. The CDR3 loop is CASRDWLQQETQYF. DNA of the CDR3: TGTGCCAGCAGGGATTGGTTACAGCAAGAGACCCAGTACTTC.